Below, one T cell receptor beta chain is given with its context. The target antigen is unknown. A single record per CDR3 protein comes from TCRdb applying MiXCR to the 5' RACE reads. The sample gives some 300,000 distinct CDR3 sequences, around a fifth of which show up once; around a fifth is in the top ten. This specimen belongs to a study of T-cell memory formation after mild COVID-19. Overall study findings and caveats: A balance of CD4 and CD8 characterized clones contracting day 15 to 85, whereas later expanders leaned CD4+.

This CDR3 is 16 amino acids long. The V end was cut by 1 base, the J end by 3 bases, with 16 bases between. Germline lookup yields CDR1 MGHRA and CDR2 YSYEKL. This sequence joins TRBV4-1 and TRBJ2-7; D ambiguous. The sequenced material came from PBMCs or a T cell subset sorted from them (not recorded which). This sequence originates from a man in his late teens or twenties who had mild COVID-19 (a few samples of this study predate the infection). Cell type and time point are not known. The CDR3 nucleotides read TGCGCCAGCAGCCAAGTGCCAGCTCGAACAGTCTACGAGCAGTACTTC. Residues: CASSQVPARTVYEQYF.